This T cell receptor beta chain was captured in a study of vaccination effects on CD4 cells after COVID-19. Study information: Samples were taken post-vaccine, and their median timing was 72 days after the second dose. Peptides at about 10 ug/ml and IL-2 at about 10 IU/ml were added to two million PBMC per well.

Study-level points and caveats: In vaccinees who were healthy, merely 1 out of 255 vaccine-induced clones cross-reacted with common cold coronaviruses.

When around 9 days of culture had elapsed, CD4+ T cells were isolated. Participants were vaccinated with two doses of either the BNT162b2 or mRNA-1273 vaccine. This table comes from immunoSEQ multiplex PCR, and its TCRdb copy is limited to in-frame clones, with some not included. Of about 73,000 clones listed, roughly four fifths are singletons. Concerning this clone: Its matching antigen is unknown.

Germline CDR1 reads SGHRS; CDR2 reads YFSETQ. The CDR3 runs to 15 residues. The trim removed 7 bases at V and 4 bases at J, leaving 6 bases unmatched. This TCR was sampled from a human donor who received a COVID-19 vaccine. Sequences were derived from CD4+ T cells from PBMCs cultured without peptide, sampled after COVID-19 vaccination. The chain has TRBV5-1 and TRBJ2-1; 12 bases align to TRBD2. The CDR3 sequence is CASHRTSGAYNEQFF. In DNA, the CDR3 is TGCGCCAGCCATCGGACTAGCGGGGCGTACAATGAGCAGTTCTTC.